This T cell receptor (beta chain) was sequenced for a study of T cells after yellow fever vaccination. Study-wide findings and caveats: Repertoires sorted by FACS could include abundant clonotypes that are contaminants from the bulk population.

Germline V lookup: CDR1 MNHGY, CDR2 SVAAGI. V was pared by 6 bases and J by 4 bases, with 20 bases between. CDR3 length: 16 amino acids. TCRdb reprocessed the 5' RACE reads with MiXCR, giving one entry per CDR3 protein. The sample holds 310,000 or so distinct CDR3 sequences, roughly 7% seen once. Concerning this clonotype itself: Its antigen is currently unknown.

The source of this sequence is a man aged 18-30 years who received the YFV17D yellow fever vaccine. The specimen was PBMCs, collected 45 days after the first yellow fever vaccination. The chain combines TRBV6-9 with TRBJ2-3, with D unclear. In DNA form, the CDR3 reads TGTGCCAGCAGCCCCGGCTGGGCTGCTGGGGCAGATACGCAGTATTTT. It encodes CASSPGWAAGADTQYF.